One and the same sample provided the 7 T cell receptor beta chains below, sequenced in a study of T cells in Graves' hyperthyroidism and ophthalmopathy (dated by TCRdb to 2018 to 2020). The library was generated by multiplex PCR. Sequencing took place on an Illumina HiSeq 2000. TCR beta CDR3 regions were amplified from RNA transcripts. For the first round of RT-PCR on the TCR CDR3, the HTBI primer set was used together with the Qiagen OneStep RT-PCR kit. Using fastp at Q25 and MiXCR, TCRdb reprocessed the public reads and kept productive beta chains. Merged by CDR3 protein, the rows form single entries marked with the most common genes and DNA. The sample table contains hundreds of thousands of distinct CDR3 sequences; only one count was recorded for 20% to 25% of them. Under 35% of the sample lies in the top ten. The sequenced sample consisted of blood. These receptors came from a man aged 25-40 years with Graves' ophthalmopathy.

This clonotype was observed a few times. This chain joins TRBV2 and TRBJ1-2; D unresolved. Germline lookup yields CDR1 SNHLY and CDR2 FYNNEI. Deletions cut 9 bases from V and 0 bases from J, with 11 bases between. This CDR3 is built from 13 residues. This CDR3 is CARQSLSNYGYTF. The CDR3, as DNA: TGTGCCAGACAGTCCTTATCTAACTATGGCTACACCTTC.

This clonotype has a handful of counts. This rearrangement joins TRBV24-1 to TRBJ2-5; 9 bases fit TRBD2. The CDR3 sequence is 16 residues long. The germline CDR1 and CDR2 sequences are KGHDR and SFDVKD. V was clipped by 1 base and J by 5 bases; unmatched bases: 7. This CDR3 reads CATSDFLAGVGETQYF. The CDR3 region has the DNA TGTGCCACCAGTGATTTTTTAGCGGGAGTAGGGGAGACCCAGTACTTC.

This clonotype was counted only a few times. The chain is built from TRBV5-1 and TRBJ2-1; D gene ambiguous. Trimming pared 2 bases from V and 7 bases from J, leaving 13 bases between. The CDR3 extends over 14 amino acids. The germline V gene has CDR1 SGHRS and CDR2 YFSETQ. The CDR3 here is CASSLGTVWNEQFF. The CDR3, as DNA: TGCGCCAGCAGCTTAGGTACCGTGTGGAATGAGCAGTTCTTC.

CDR3 amino acids: CASSAQGYSYEQYF. The DNA for the CDR3 is TGTGCCAGCAGTGCCCAGGGGTATTCCTACGAGCAGTACTTC. The J gene is TRBJ2-7, the V gene TRBV6-1; a possible D gene is TRBD1 (6 bases). The CDR3 is 14 amino acids. Germline CDR1 and CDR2: MNHNS and SASEGT. Deletions cut 4 bases from V and 1 base from J, with 11 bases between.

This clonotype was observed a few times. The J gene is TRBJ1-1, the V gene TRBV7-9; 9 bases fit TRBD1. This CDR3 comprises 16 residues. Germline lookup yields CDR1 SEHNR and CDR2 FQNEAQ (reference sequence). V shed 7 bases and J 0 bases; nucleotides not matched to a gene: 9. The CDR3 sequence: CASTVTGGGMNTEAFF. The CDR3 DNA sequence: TGTGCCAGCACCGTGACAGGGGGGGGAATGAACACTGAAGCTTTCTTT.

The CDR3 DNA reads as TGTGCCAGCAAACGGTTGGCAGTGGATATGGGGGAGCAGTACTTC. Translating it yields CASKRLAVDMGEQYF. J is TRBJ2-7 and V is TRBV4-2; unclear D gene. Germline values: CDR1 LGHNA, CDR2 YNFKEQ. This CDR3 spans 15 amino acids. With 7 bases removed from V and 7 bases from J, the gap between germline ends came to 23 bases.

This clonotype was picked up a small number of times. V usage is TRBV28 and J usage is TRBJ1-5, with D hard to call. There are 13 residues in the CDR3. Germline CDR1 and CDR2: MDHEN and SYDVKM. V was pared by 4 bases and J by 2 bases, with 6 bases between. CDR3 residues: CASSSIGNQPQHF. The CDR3 DNA reads TGTGCCAGCAGTTCGATCGGCAATCAGCCCCAGCATTTT.